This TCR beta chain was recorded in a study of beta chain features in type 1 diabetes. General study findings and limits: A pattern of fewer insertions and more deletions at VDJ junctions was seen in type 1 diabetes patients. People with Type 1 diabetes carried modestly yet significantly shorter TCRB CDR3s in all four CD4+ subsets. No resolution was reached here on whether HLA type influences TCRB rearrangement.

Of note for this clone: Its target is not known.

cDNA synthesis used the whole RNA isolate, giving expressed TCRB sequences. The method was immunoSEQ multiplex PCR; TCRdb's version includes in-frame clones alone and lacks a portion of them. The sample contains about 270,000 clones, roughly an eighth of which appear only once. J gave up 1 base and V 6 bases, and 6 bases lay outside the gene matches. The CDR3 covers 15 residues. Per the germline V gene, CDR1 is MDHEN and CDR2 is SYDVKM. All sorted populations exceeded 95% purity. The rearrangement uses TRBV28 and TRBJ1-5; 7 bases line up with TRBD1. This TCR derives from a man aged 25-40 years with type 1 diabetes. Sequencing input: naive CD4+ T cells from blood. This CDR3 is CASSRGQASNQPQHF. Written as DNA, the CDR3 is TGTGCCAGCAGCCGCGGACAGGCCAGCAATCAGCCCCAGCATTTT.